This T cell receptor (beta chain) comes out of a study of shared clonotypes between healthy human individuals. General study points: The authors sampled blood alone, and tissue repertoires likely differ.

In germline, CDR1 is WNHNN, CDR2 SYGVQD (reference sequence). The V gene end was trimmed by 3 bases and the J gene end by 5 bases; junction bases not matched to a gene: 7. CDR3 length: 15 amino acids. This clone appeared once. Its cognate antigen is unknown. Data came from immunoSEQ multiplex PCR; TCRdb stores just in-frame clones and leaves some out. The profile shows about 2 million clones, around 96% of them singletons. The naive CD8 subset, CD45RO-negative cells positively selected for CCR7, excluded terminally differentiated effector memory CD45RA+ cells. Recent acute infections and vaccinations were absent in the healthy HIV-negative adult donors.

The sequencing input was naive CD8+ T cells sorted from blood. This TCR derives from a man younger than 30 in good health. The V call is TRBV10-1, the J call TRBJ2-7; TRBD2 aligns across 10 bases. CDR3 loop: CASSDIAGGWHEQYF. The CDR3 DNA reads as TGCGCCAGCAGTGATATAGCGGGAGGTTGGCACGAGCAGTACTTC.